The 21 T cell receptor beta chains reported below all come from one sample, sequenced in a study of shared clonotypes between healthy human individuals. Only in-frame clones appear in the TCRdb table, and some are missing; sequencing was by immunoSEQ multiplex PCR. The sample holds 550,000 to 600,000 clones, roughly four fifths seen once. Material for sequencing was PBMCs. The receptors were sampled from a woman in her thirties or forties in good health. Some clones in this sample may be carry-over from other donors' samples.

The chain carries TRBV10-1 and TRBJ2-3; 7 positions match TRBD1. The V and J ends lost 6 bases and 3 bases, in that order; junction bases with no gene match: 21. Germline V CDR1 and CDR2: WNHNN, SYGVQD (reference sequence). This CDR3 has 19 amino acids. The CDR3 nucleotides read TGCGCCAGCAGAAGCCCAGAACGGGACAGACTTTTAGCAACAGATACGCAGTATTTT. It encodes CASRSPERDRLLATDTQYF.

This chain connects TRBV6-1 to TRBJ1-1, with TRBD1 matching 7 bases. The CDR3 contains 13 residues. The germline V gene encodes CDR1 MNHNS and CDR2 SASEGT. The J segment lost 4 bases and the V segment lost 9 bases, leaving 8 bases of the junction unmatched. This CDR3 is CASNRGGGTEAFF. The CDR3 nucleotides read TGTGCCAGTAACAGGGGAGGAGGCACTGAAGCTTTCTTT.

The CDR3 is CAWSVQGAGEQFF. The CDR3 DNA is TGTGCCTGGAGTGTGCAGGGGGCGGGTGAGCAGTTCTTC. The V and J genes are TRBV30 and TRBJ2-1; TRBD1 aligns across 8 bases. There are 13 residues in the CDR3. In germline, CDR1 is GTSNPN, CDR2 SVGIG (reference sequence). V was pared by 0 bases and J by 9 bases, with 4 bases of the junction left unmatched. The full variable domain, completed using reference TRBV30 and TRBJ2-1, is SQTIHQWPATLVQPVGSPLSLECTVEGTSNPNLYWYRQAAGRGLQLLFYSVGIGQISSEVPQNLSASRPQDRQFILSSKKLLLSDSGFYLCAWSVQGAGEQFFGPGTRLTVL.

The gene calls are TRBV5-8 and TRBJ2-1; D possibly corresponds to TRBD2 (5 bases). Deletions cut 4 bases from V and 9 bases from J, with 20 bases between. CDR1 is SGHTS, CDR2 YDEGEE, per germline. The CDR3 runs to 15 residues. CDR3 DNA: TGTGCCAGCAGCGCGGAAGGGATTTGGCGGGTTGAGCAGTTCTTC. Amino acid sequence: CASSAEGIWRVEQFF.

In the case of this clone: This could be a read error, since a much larger clone is one nucleotide away. Other DNA sequences in this sample translate to the same CDR3. The genes are TRBV5-1 and TRBJ1-5; a weak D match, TRBD1 (5 bases). Germline V gene sequence: CDR1 SGHRS, CDR2 YFSETQ. Trimming cost V 0 bases and J 5 bases, with 6 bases left between them. This CDR3 is built from 13 residues. CDR3 in DNA: TGCGCCAGCAGCTTGGGGGGGGATCAGCCCCAGCATTTT. It is translated as CASSLGGDQPQHF.

This clone occurred a few times. This sequence joins TRBV2 and TRBJ2-7; TRBD2 matches 7 bases. Germline V lookup: CDR1 SNHLY, CDR2 FYNNEI. V trimming: 7 bases; J trimming: 0 bases; junction bases outside the gene matches: 3. This CDR3 spans 13 amino acids. CDR3 nucleotides: TGTGCCAGCACCCGGGACTACTCCTACGAGCAGTACTTC. This encodes CASTRDYSYEQYF. Using reference TRBV2 and TRBJ2-7 for the parts outside the CDR3, the full variable domain is EPEVTQTPSHQVTQMGQEVILRCVPISNHLYFYWYRQILGQKVEFLVSFYNNEISEKSEIFDDQFSVERPDGSNFTLKIRSTKLEDSAMYFCASTRDYSYEQYFGPGTRLTVT.

This chain uses TRBV29-1 with TRBJ2-1, with D possibly being TRBD1 (5 bases). This CDR3 spans 12 amino acids. Trimming stripped 5 bases from V and 1 base from J, with 6 bases between. Germline loops: CDR1 SQVTM, CDR2 ANQGSEA. The CDR3 loop reads CSVTGSYNEQFF. The CDR3 nucleotides read TGCAGCGTTACAGGATCCTACAATGAGCAGTTCTTC.

The rearrangement uses TRBV6-5 and TRBJ1-2, with a tentative D call TRBD1 (6 bases). Germline CDR1 is MNHEY and CDR2 is SVGAGI. There are 14 residues in the CDR3. V lost 6 bases and J lost 3, with 14 bases in between. CDR3 loop: CASSTGFRDYGYTF. The CDR3 nucleotides are TGTGCCAGCAGCACAGGGTTTCGGGACTATGGCTACACCTTC.

J is TRBJ2-1 and V is TRBV6-5, with D perhaps matching TRBD1 or TRBD2 (5 bases each). Germline CDR1 MNHEY, CDR2 SVGAGI. V was shortened by 6 bases and J by 0 bases, with 12 bases between the two germline ends. The CDR3 is 15 residues long. CDR3 residues: CASRQDFISYNEQFF. CDR3 DNA sequence: TGTGCCAGCAGACAGGACTTTATCTCCTACAATGAGCAGTTCTTC.

The chain has TRBV6-1 and TRBJ1-1; no firm D call. This CDR3 contains 16 residues. Looked up from germline, CDR1 is MNHNS and CDR2 is SASEGT. The germline V and J ends were trimmed by 2 bases and 4 bases, with 17 bases remaining between them. CDR3 residues: CASSEYSSGVGTEAFF. CDR3 nucleotide sequence: TGTGCCAGCAGTGAATATTCATCTGGGGTTGGCACTGAAGCTTTCTTT.

This chain connects TRBV27 to TRBJ2-7; 7 bases are a match to TRBD2. V gave up 4 bases and J gave up 3 bases; unmatched junction bases: 6. The V gene's germline CDR1 is MNHEY and CDR2 SMNVEV (reference sequence). The CDR3 extends over 14 amino acids. CDR3: CASSSLTSFYEQYF. The CDR3 region has the DNA TGTGCCAGCAGTTCCTTGACTAGCTTCTACGAGCAGTACTTC.

V gene TRBV10-3 combines with J gene TRBJ2-1; D gene uncertain. This CDR3 has 12 amino acids. Germline values: CDR1 ENHRY, CDR2 SYGVKD. Trimming removed 1 base at V and 8 bases at J, with 6 bases between. DNA for the CDR3: TGTGCCATCAGTGAGTTGAGGTATGAGCAGTTCTTC. It codes for CAISELRYEQFF.

This clone occurred many times. The chain links TRBV28 to TRBJ2-3; TRBD2 aligns across 7 bases. Germline V gene lookup returns CDR1 MDHEN and CDR2 SYDVKM. V gave up 3 bases and J gave up 1 base; unmatched junction bases: 7. The CDR3 runs to 16 residues. CDR3 residues: CASSFASGYRTDTQYF. CDR3 DNA sequence: TGTGCCAGCAGTTTCGCTAGCGGTTATCGCACAGATACGCAGTATTTT.

This clone has only a few counts. This chain uses TRBV6-1 with TRBJ1-2; no firm D call. Germline V gene lookup returns CDR1 MNHNS and CDR2 SASEGT. The CDR3 spans 14 residues. Trimming shortened V by 4 bases and J by 0 bases, and 9 bases separated the two germline ends. The DNA of the CDR3 is TGTGCCAGCAGTGTTCGGACTTCTAACTATGGCTACACCTTC. It specifies CASSVRTSNYGYTF.

This chain joins TRBV12-5 and TRBJ1-2; a possible D gene is TRBD1 (6 bases). The V end lost 4 bases, the J end lost 1 base, and 10 bases lay between the germline ends. Germline V gene data show CDR1 as LGHNT and CDR2 as FRNRAP. This CDR3 region has 14 residues. CDR3 nucleotide sequence: TGTGCTAGTGGTTACGGACAGTTTAACTATGGCTACACCTTC. It codes for CASGYGQFNYGYTF.

The chain has TRBV13 and TRBJ2-2, with TRBD2 matching over 8 bases. V lost 5 bases to trimming and J lost 1 base; unmatched junction nucleotides: 6. The CDR3 is made up of 16 amino acids. From germline, CDR1 is PRHDT and CDR2 FYEKMQ (reference sequence). The CDR3 DNA sequence: TGTGCCAGCAGCCCCCGGCTAGCGGGGAACACCGGGGAGCTGTTTTTT. Its protein is CASSPRLAGNTGELFF. Drawing the rest from reference TRBV13 and TRBJ2-2, the complete variable domain is AAGVIQSPRHLIKEKRETATLKCYPIPRHDTVYWYQQGPGQDPQFLISFYEKMQSDKGSIPDRFSAQQFSDYHSELNMSSLELGDSALYFCASSPRLAGNTGELFFGEGSRLTVL.

This chain connects TRBV28 to TRBJ2-7; the D is unclear. Germline loops: CDR1 MDHEN, CDR2 SYDVKM. CDR3 length: 14 amino acids. Trimming shortened V by 8 bases and J by 0 bases, and 14 bases separated the two germline ends. The CDR3 bases are TGTGCCAGCGTGCGGACGCTACTCTCCTACGAGCAGTACTTC. Protein product: CASVRTLLSYEQYF.

Details on this clone: A far more abundant clone sits one base away, making this likely a read error. This chain connects TRBV30 to TRBJ1-5, with D unresolved. V lost 3 bases and J 3 bases, leaving 15 bases between the germline ends. Germline loops: CDR1 GTSNPN, CDR2 SVGIG (reference sequence). CDR3 length equals 15 residues. In DNA, the CDR3 is TGTGCCTGGAGCGCACTTTTGGTATCCAATCAGCCCCAGCATTTT. Translation gives CAWSALLVSNQPQHF.

The gene calls are TRBV25-1 and TRBJ2-6; D is perhaps TRBD1 (6 bases). The CDR3 covers 15 residues. V was cut by 6 bases and J by 3 bases, with 12 bases left in between. The germline V gene has CDR1 MGHDK and CDR2 SYGVNS. CDR3: CASSLGGYGANVLTF. The CDR3 nucleotides read TGTGCCAGCAGCCTAGGGGGTTATGGGGCCAACGTCCTGACTTTC. Together with reference TRBV25-1 and TRBJ2-6, the CDR3 gives the full variable domain: EADIYQTPRYLVIGTGKKITLECSQTMGHDKMYWYQQDPGMELHLIHYSYGVNSTEKGDLSSESTVSRIRTEHFPLTLESARPSHTSQYLCASSLGGYGANVLTFGAGSRLTVL.

The chain joins TRBV2 to TRBJ2-5; tentatively, D is TRBD2 (6 bases). The CDR3 runs 16 residues. V shed 6 bases and J shed 5 bases, with 22 bases lying between them. Germline CDR1 is SNHLY and CDR2 is FYNNEI. The CDR3 DNA follows: TGTGCCAGCAGCCTCGGTTTGGGCGGGATTGGTGAGACCCAGTACTTC. Protein sequence: CASSLGLGGIGETQYF. The full variable domain, its missing parts supplied by reference TRBV2 and TRBJ2-5, is EPEVTQTPSHQVTQMGQEVILRCVPISNHLYFYWYRQILGQKVEFLVSFYNNEISEKSEIFDDQFSVERPDGSNFTLKIRSTKLEDSAMYFCASSLGLGGIGETQYFGPGTRLLVL.

This chain connects TRBV5-3 to TRBJ1-2; D might be TRBD1 (6 bases). TRBV5-3 is an ORF; its function is uncertain. The V end was cut by 2 bases, the J end by 4 bases, with 21 bases between. CDR3 length: 17 residues. The CDR3: CARSLNKDSAGSYGYTF. DNA for the CDR3: TGTGCCAGAAGCTTAAATAAGGACAGTGCCGGTTCCTATGGCTACACCTTC.